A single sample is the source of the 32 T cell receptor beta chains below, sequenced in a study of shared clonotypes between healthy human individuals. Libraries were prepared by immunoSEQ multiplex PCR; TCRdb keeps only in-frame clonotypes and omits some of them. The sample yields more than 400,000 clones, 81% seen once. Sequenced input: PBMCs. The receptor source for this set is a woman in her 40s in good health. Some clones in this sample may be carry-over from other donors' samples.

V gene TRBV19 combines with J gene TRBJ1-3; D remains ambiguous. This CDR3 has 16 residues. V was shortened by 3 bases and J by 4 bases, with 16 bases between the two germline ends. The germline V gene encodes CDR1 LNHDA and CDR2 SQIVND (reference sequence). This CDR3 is CASSMRGPLGGNTIYF. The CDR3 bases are TGTGCCAGTAGTATGCGCGGACCGCTCGGCGGAAACACCATATATTTT.

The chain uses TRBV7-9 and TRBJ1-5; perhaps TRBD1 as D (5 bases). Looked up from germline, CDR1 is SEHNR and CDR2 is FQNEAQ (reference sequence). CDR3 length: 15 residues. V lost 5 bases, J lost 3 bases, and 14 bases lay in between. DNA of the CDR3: TGTGCCAGCAGCGGTAAAGACAGTTCCAATCAGCCCCAGCATTTT. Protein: CASSGKDSSNQPQHF.

DNA of the CDR3: TGTGCCATTCGGGACAGGGTTAATGAAAAACTGTTTTTT. Protein sequence: CAIRDRVNEKLFF. The genes are TRBV19 and TRBJ1-4; 9 bases line up with TRBD1. This CDR3 spans 13 amino acids. V lost 10 bases and J lost 4; bases outside the gene matches: 4. Germline-derived CDR1 and CDR2 are LNHDA and SQIVND (reference sequence).

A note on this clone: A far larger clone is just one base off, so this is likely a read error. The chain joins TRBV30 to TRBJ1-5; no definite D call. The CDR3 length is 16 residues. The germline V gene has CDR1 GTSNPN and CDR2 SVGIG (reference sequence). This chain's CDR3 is CALSVQSGTYNQPQHF. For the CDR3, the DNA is TGTGCCTTGAGTGTACAGTCCGGTACCTACAATCAGCCCCAGCATTTT. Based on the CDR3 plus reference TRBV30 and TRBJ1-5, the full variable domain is SQTIHQWPATLVQPVGSPLSLECTVEGTSNPNLYWYRQAAGRGLQLLFYSVGIGQISSEVPQNLSASRPQDRQFILSSKKLLLSDSGFYLCALSVQSGTYNQPQHFGDGTRLSIL.

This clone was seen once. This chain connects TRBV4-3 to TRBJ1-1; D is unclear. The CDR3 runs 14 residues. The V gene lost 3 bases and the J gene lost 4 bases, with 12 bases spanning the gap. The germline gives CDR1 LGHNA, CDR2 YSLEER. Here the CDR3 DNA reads TGCGCCAGCAGCCAGGCTATGGACGTCACTGAAGCTTTCTTT. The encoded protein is CASSQAMDVTEAFF.

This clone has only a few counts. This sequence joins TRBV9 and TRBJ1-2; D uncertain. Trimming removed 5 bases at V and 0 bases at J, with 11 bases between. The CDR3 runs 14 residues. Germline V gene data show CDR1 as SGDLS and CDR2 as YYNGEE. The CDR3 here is CASSLTETNYGYTF. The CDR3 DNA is TGTGCCAGCAGTTTAACAGAAACTAACTATGGCTACACCTTC.

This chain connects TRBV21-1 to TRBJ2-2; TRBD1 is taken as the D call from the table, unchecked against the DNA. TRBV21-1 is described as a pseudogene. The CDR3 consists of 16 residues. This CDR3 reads CANRDRKMGTTGELFF. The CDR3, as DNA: TGTGCCAACCGGGACAGGAAAATGGGGACCACCGGGGAGCTGTTTTTT.

The CDR3 reads CASSVATGGFYEQYF. CDR3 DNA sequence: TGTGCCAGCAGCGTAGCTACTGGGGGCTTCTACGAGCAGTACTTC. The chain employs TRBV9 and TRBJ2-7; maybe TRBD1 (6 bases). Germline V gene lookup returns CDR1 SGDLS and CDR2 YYNGEE. Trimming removed 0 bases from V and 3 bases from J, with 13 bases in between. CDR3 length: 15 residues. Together with reference TRBV9 and TRBJ2-7, the CDR3 gives the full variable domain: DSGVTQTPKHLITATGQRVTLRCSPRSGDLSVYWYQQSLDQGLQFLIQYYNGEERAKGNILERFSAQQFPDLHSELNLSSLELGDSALYFCASSVATGGFYEQYFGPGTRLTVT.

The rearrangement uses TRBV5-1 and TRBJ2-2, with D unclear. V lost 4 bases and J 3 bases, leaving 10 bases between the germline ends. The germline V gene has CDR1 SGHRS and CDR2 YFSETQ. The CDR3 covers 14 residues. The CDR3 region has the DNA TGCGCCAGCAGCGCCCAGATTGACACCGGGGAGCTGTTTTTT. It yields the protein CASSAQIDTGELFF.

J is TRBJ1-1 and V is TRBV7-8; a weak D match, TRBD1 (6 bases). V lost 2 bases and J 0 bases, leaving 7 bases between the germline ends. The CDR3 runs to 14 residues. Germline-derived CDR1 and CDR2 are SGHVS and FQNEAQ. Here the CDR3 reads CASSLHRVNTEAFF. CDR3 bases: TGTGCCAGCAGCTTACACAGGGTGAACACTGAAGCTTTCTTT.

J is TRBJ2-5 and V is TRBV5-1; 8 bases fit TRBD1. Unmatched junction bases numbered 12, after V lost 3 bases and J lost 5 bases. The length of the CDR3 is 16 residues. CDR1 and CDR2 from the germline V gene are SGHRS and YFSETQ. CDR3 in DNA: TGCGCCAGCAGCTCCCAAACTTCAGGGGGCCGGGAGACCCAGTACTTC. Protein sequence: CASSSQTSGGRETQYF. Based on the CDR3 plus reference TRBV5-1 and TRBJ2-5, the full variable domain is KAGVTQTPRYLIKTRGQQVTLSCSPISGHRSVSWYQQTPGQGLQFLFEYFSETQRNKGNFPGRFSGRQFSNSRSEMNVSTLELGDSALYLCASSSQTSGGRETQYFGPGTRLLVL.

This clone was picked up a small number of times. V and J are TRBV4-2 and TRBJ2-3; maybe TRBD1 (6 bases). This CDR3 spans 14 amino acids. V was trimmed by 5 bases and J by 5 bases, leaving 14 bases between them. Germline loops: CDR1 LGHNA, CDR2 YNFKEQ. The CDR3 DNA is TGTGCCAGCAGCAGACCCCTAGGGGGAGATACGCAGTATTTT. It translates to CASSRPLGGDTQYF.

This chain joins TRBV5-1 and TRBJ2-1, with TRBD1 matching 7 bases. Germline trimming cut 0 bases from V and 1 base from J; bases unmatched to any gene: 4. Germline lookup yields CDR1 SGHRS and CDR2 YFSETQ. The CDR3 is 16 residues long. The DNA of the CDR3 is TGCGCCAGCAGCTTGGTTGCAGGGGGTTCCTACAATGAGCAGTTCTTC. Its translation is CASSLVAGGSYNEQFF.

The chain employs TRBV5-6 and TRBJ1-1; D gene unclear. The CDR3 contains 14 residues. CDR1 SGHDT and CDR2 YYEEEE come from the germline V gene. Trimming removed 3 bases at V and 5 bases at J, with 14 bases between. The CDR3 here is CASSSLRASTEAFF. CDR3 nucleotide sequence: TGTGCCAGCAGCTCCTTACGGGCCAGTACTGAAGCTTTCTTT. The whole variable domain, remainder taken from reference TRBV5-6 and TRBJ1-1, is DAGVTQSPTHLIKTRGQQVTLRCSPKSGHDTVSWYQQALGQGPQFIFQYYEEEERQRGNFPDRFSGHQFPNYSSELNVNALLLGDSALYLCASSSLRASTEAFFGQGTRLTVV.

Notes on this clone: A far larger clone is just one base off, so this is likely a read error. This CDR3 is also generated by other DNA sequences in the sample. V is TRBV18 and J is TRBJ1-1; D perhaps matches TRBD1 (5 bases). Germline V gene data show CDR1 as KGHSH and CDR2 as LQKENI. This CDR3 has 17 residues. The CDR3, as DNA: TGTGCCAGCTCACCAGTGCATCGGGACTCGAGAGCAACTGAGGCTTTCTTT. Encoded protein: CASSPVHRDSRATEAFF.

CDR3 coding DNA: TGTGCCAGCAGTCCTTACATGTCAGTGGTTCCTCACCCTAACTATGGCTACACCTTC. It encodes CASSPYMSVVPHPNYGYTF. The chain has TRBV28 and TRBJ1-2; the D is unclear. The CDR3 loop spans 19 amino acids. Germline values: CDR1 MDHEN, CDR2 SYDVKM. Trimming pared 5 bases from V and 0 bases from J, leaving 25 bases between.

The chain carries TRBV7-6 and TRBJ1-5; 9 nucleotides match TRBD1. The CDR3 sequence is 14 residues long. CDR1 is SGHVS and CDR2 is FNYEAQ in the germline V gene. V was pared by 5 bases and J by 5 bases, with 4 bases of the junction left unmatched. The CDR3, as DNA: TGTGCCAGCAGCCTCGGGACAGGGTATCAGCCCCAGCATTTT. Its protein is CASSLGTGYQPQHF.

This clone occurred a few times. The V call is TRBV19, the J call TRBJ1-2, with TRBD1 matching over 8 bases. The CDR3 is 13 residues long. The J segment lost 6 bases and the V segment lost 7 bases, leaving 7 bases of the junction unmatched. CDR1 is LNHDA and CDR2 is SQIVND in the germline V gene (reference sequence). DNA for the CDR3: TGTGCCAGTAAGGAGGACAGGGCGGATGGCTACACCTTC. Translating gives CASKEDRADGYTF. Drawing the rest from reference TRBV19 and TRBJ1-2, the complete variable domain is DGGITQSPKYLFRKEGQNVTLSCEQNLNHDAMYWYRQDPGQGLRLIYYSQIVNDFQKGDIAEGYSVSREKKESFPLTVTSAQKNPTAFYLCASKEDRADGYTFGSGTRLTVV.

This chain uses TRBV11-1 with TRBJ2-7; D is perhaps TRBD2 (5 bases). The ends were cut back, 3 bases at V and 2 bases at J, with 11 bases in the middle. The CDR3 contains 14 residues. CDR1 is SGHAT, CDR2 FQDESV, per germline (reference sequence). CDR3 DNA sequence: TGTGCCAGCAGCTTCGAGGACGGGACCTACGAGCAGTACTTC. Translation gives CASSFEDGTYEQYF.

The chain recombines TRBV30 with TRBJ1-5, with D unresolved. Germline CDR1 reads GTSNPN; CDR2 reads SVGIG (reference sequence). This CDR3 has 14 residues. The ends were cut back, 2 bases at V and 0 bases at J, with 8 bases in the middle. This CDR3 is CAWSWESSNQPQHF. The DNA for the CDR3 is TGTGCCTGGAGTTGGGAGAGTAGCAATCAGCCCCAGCATTTT.

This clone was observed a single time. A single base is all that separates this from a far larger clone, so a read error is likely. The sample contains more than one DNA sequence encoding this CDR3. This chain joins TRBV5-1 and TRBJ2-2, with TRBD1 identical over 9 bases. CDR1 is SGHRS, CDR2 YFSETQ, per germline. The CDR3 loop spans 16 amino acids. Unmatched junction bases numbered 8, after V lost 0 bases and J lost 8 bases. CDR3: CASSLGGQGFTGELFF. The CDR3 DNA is TGCGCCAGCAGCTTGGGCGGACAGGGGTTCACAGGGGAGCTGTTTTTT.

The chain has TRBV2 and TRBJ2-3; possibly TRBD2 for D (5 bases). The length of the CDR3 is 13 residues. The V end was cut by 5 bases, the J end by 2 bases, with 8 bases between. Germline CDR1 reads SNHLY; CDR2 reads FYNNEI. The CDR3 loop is CASSRGFTDTQYF. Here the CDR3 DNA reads TGTGCCAGCAGTCGGGGATTCACAGATACGCAGTATTTT. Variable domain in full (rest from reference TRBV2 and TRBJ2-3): EPEVTQTPSHQVTQMGQEVILRCVPISNHLYFYWYRQILGQKVEFLVSFYNNEISEKSEIFDDQFSVERPDGSNFTLKIRSTKLEDSAMYFCASSRGFTDTQYFGPGTRLTVL.

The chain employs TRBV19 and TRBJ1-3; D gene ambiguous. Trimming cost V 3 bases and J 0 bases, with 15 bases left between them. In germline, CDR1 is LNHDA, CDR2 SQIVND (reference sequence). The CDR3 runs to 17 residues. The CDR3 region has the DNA TGTGCCAGTAGTATCTTCGGCGGAACCTCCTCTGGAAACACCATATATTTT. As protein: CASSIFGGTSSGNTIYF.

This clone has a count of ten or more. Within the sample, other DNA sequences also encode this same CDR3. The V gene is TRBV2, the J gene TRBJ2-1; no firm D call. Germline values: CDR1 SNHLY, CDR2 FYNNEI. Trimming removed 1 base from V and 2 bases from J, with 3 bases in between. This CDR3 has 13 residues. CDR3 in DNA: TGTGCCAGCAGTGAAGGGCCCTACAATGAGCAGTTCTTC. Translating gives CASSEGPYNEQFF.

CDR3 sequence (DNA): TGCGCCAGCAGCCGATCCCCTAGCGGAGGGGGGGAGACCCAGTACTTC. It specifies CASSRSPSGGGETQYF. The rearrangement links TRBV5-1 to TRBJ2-5, with D possibly being TRBD2 (7 bases). CDR1 is SGHRS and CDR2 is YFSETQ in the germline V gene. V lost 4 bases to trimming and J lost 5 bases, with 21 bases between them. The CDR3 has 16 residues.

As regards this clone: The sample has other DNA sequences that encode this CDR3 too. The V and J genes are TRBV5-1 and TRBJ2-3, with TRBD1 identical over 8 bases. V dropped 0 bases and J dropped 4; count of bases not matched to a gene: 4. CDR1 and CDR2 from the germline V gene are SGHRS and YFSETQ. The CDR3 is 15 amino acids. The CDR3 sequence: CASSLGDRGADTQYF. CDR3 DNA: TGCGCCAGCAGCTTGGGAGACAGGGGTGCAGATACGCAGTATTTT.

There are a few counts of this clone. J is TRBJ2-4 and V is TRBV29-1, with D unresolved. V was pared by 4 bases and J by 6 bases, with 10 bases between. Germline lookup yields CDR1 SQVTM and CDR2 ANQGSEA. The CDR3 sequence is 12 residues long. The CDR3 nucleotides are TGCAGCGTTGGAGGCAGTTCAAACATTCAGTACTTC. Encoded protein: CSVGGSSNIQYF.

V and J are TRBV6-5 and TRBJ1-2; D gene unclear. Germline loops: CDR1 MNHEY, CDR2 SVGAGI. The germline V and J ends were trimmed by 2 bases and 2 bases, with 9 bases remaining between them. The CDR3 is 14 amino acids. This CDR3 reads CASSYRQRNYGYTF. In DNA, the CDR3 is TGTGCCAGCAGTTACCGGCAGCGGAACTATGGCTACACCTTC.

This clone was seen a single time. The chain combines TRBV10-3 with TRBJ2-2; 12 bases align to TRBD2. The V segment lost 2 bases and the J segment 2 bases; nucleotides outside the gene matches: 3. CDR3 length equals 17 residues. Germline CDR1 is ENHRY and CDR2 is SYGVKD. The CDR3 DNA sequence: TGTGCCATCAGTGAGGCGACTAGCGGGAGAAACACCGGGGAGCTGTTTTTT. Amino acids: CAISEATSGRNTGELFF.

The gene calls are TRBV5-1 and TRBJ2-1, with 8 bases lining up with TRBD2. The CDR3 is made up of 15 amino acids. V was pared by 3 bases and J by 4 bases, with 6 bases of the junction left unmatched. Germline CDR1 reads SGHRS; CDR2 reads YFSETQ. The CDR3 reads CASSSGLGGYNEQFF. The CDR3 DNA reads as TGCGCCAGCAGCTCGGGACTAGGGGGGTACAATGAGCAGTTCTTC. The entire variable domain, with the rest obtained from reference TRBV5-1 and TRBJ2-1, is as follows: KAGVTQTPRYLIKTRGQQVTLSCSPISGHRSVSWYQQTPGQGLQFLFEYFSETQRNKGNFPGRFSGRQFSNSRSEMNVSTLELGDSALYLCASSSGLGGYNEQFFGPGTRLTVL.

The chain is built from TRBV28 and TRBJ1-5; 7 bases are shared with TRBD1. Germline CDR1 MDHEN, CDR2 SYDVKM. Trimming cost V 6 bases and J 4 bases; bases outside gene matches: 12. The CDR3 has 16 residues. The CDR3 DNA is TGTGCCAGCAGGACTTGGAGGGGGCCACAGAATCAGCCCCAGCATTTT. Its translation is CASRTWRGPQNQPQHF.

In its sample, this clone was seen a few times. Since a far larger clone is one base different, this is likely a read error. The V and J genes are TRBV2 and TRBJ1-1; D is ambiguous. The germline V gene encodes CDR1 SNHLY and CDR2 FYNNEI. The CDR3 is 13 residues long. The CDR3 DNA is TGTGCCAGCAGTGATGAGGTAGACACTGAAGCTTTATTT. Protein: CASSDEVDTEALF.